One sample yielded the 9 T cell receptor beta chains listed below, sequenced in a study of blood T cell repertoires in COVID-19. Clones were sequenced by immunoSEQ multiplex PCR, and TCRdb holds only the in-frame ones, with some missing. The data hold over 200,000 clones, with roughly 87% observed a single time. Source material: peripheral blood. The receptors derive from a man between 40 and 49 years old with active or convalescent COVID-19.

The chain uses TRBV12-2 and TRBJ1-1. TRBV12-2 is a pseudogene. CDR3 length equals 13 residues. CDR3: CASRGEMNTEAFF. The CDR3 coding sequence is TGTGCAAGTCGCGGAGAGATGAACACTGAAGCTTTCTTT.

The chain carries TRBV30 and TRBJ2-6; 7 bases align to TRBD2. The CDR3 is 14 amino acids. Germline values: CDR1 GTSNPN, CDR2 SVGIG (reference sequence). Trimming removed 4 bases from V and 2 bases from J; junction bases left unmatched: 2. CDR3 region: CAWNGGTGANVLTF. The CDR3, as DNA: TGTGCCTGGAACGGGGGGACTGGGGCCAACGTCCTGACTTTC.

The V call is TRBV29-1, the J call TRBJ1-1, with 7 bases identical to TRBD1. Germline trimming cut 7 bases from V and 1 base from J; bases unmatched to any gene: 3. This CDR3 is 12 amino acids long. Germline V gene sequence: CDR1 SQVTM, CDR2 ANQGSEA. The CDR3 sequence is CSGGQRNTEAFF. As DNA, the CDR3 is TGCAGCGGGGGACAGAGGAACACTGAAGCTTTCTTT.

The gene calls are TRBV14 and TRBJ2-2, with 8 bases identical to TRBD1. CDR3 length: 15 amino acids. CDR1 and CDR2 from the germline V gene are SGHDN and FVKESK. V trimming: 4 bases; J trimming: 3 bases; junction bases outside the gene matches: 4. CDR3 in DNA: TGTGCCAGCAGCCCAGGGGGCGGCGACACCGGGGAGCTGTTTTTT. Protein product: CASSPGGGDTGELFF. The variable domain in full, with the rest retrieved from reference TRBV14 and TRBJ2-2, is EAGVTQFPSHSVIEKGQTVTLRCDPISGHDNLYWYRRVMGKEIKFLLHFVKESKQDESGMPNNRFLAERTGGTYSTLKVQPAELEDSGVYFCASSPGGGDTGELFFGEGSRLTVL.

The chain recombines TRBV7-2 with TRBJ1-1, with TRBD1 matching 8 bases. Germline CDR1 reads SGHTA; CDR2 reads FQGNSA. This CDR3 is 15 amino acids long. Trimming cost V 2 bases and J 1 base; bases outside gene matches: 3. The CDR3 DNA is TGTGCCAGCAGCTTAATACAGGGGGGGAACACTGAAGCTTTCTTT. Its translation: CASSLIQGGNTEAFF.

This chain links TRBV7-9 with TRBJ1-1; D is ambiguous. This CDR3 region has 13 residues. Per the germline V gene, CDR1 is SEHNR and CDR2 is FQNEAQ (reference sequence). Trimming stripped 3 bases from V and 1 base from J, with 6 bases between. The CDR3 DNA is TGTGCCAGCAGCTTGCAGTCGAACACTGAAGCTTTCTTT. Translation gives CASSLQSNTEAFF.

This clone was counted once. The chain uses TRBV24-1 and TRBJ2-2, with D unclear. Germline lookup yields CDR1 KGHDR and CDR2 SFDVKD. Trimming left V 6 bases short and J 0 bases short, with 13 bases between. This CDR3 contains 16 residues. CDR3 sequence reads: CATSRHPLANTGELFF. The CDR3 nucleotides read TGTGCCACCAGTAGACACCCACTCGCGAACACCGGGGAGCTGTTTTTT.

The gene calls are TRBV19 and TRBJ1-5, with D uncertain. The CDR3 is 13 residues long. Deletions cut 8 bases from V and 0 bases from J, with 8 bases between. Per the germline V gene, CDR1 is LNHDA and CDR2 is SQIVND (reference sequence). The CDR3 sequence is CASFKNSNQPQHF. DNA for the CDR3: TGTGCCAGTTTTAAAAATAGCAATCAGCCCCAGCATTTT.

This rearrangement joins TRBV28 to TRBJ1-3, with D unresolved. CDR1 is MDHEN, CDR2 SYDVKM, per germline. This CDR3 contains 14 residues. Trimming removed 7 bases from V and 0 bases from J, with 10 bases in between. The DNA for the CDR3 is TGTGCCAGCACAGACACCCTCTCTGGAAACACCATATATTTT. This encodes CASTDTLSGNTIYF.